Shown below are 27 T cell receptor beta chains from a single sample sequenced in a study of blood T cell repertoires in COVID-19. Assay: immunoSEQ multiplex PCR; the TCRdb copy retains only in-frame clones and omits some. This sample yields 20,000 or so clones, of which more than 90% are seen a single time; about 2.9% belongs to the top ten. The specimen was peripheral blood. The source of these receptors is a woman aged 70-85 years with active COVID-19.

The V and J genes are TRBV29-1 and TRBJ1-1; TRBD1 matches 8 bases. CDR3 length equals 11 residues. Per the germline V gene, CDR1 is SQVTM and CDR2 is ANQGSEA. V lost 7 bases to trimming and J lost 4 bases; unmatched junction nucleotides: 2. CDR3: CSATGATEAFF. The CDR3 bases are TGCAGCGCGACAGGGGCCACTGAAGCTTTCTTT.

The chain uses TRBV3-1 (or the pseudogene TRBV3-2) and TRBJ2-5; 13 nucleotides line up with TRBD2. This CDR3 is 15 amino acids long. Germline-derived CDR1 and CDR2 are LGHDT and YNNKEL (reference sequence). The ends lost 4 bases at V and 4 bases at J; junction bases unmatched: 3. CDR3 sequence: CASSRTSGSSETQYF. DNA for the CDR3: TGTGCCAGCAGCCGGACTAGCGGGAGTTCAGAGACCCAGTACTTC.

The CDR3 DNA is TGTGCCAGTACCCTAGCAAGGGGGTTTGGCACAGATACGCAGTATTTT. It translates to CASTLARGFGTDTQYF. The J gene is TRBJ2-3, the V gene TRBV19; D perhaps matches TRBD1 (6 bases). The germline V gene encodes CDR1 LNHDA and CDR2 SQIVND (reference sequence). There are 16 residues in the CDR3. Trimming took 7 bases from V and 1 from J, leaving 18 bases between them.

The chain carries TRBV20-1 and TRBJ1-1; 10 positions match TRBD1. This CDR3 region has 16 residues. Losses at the gene ends were 3 bases for V and 4 bases for J; bases not matched to a gene: 11. CDR1 and CDR2 from the germline V gene are DFQATT and SNEGSKA (reference sequence). CDR3 region: CSASTGTGAGGTEAFF. DNA for the CDR3: TGCAGTGCTAGTACTGGGACAGGGGCGGGTGGCACTGAAGCTTTCTTT.

The chain couples TRBV11-2 to TRBJ2-3; D is ambiguous. CDR1 is SGHAT, CDR2 FQNNGV, per germline. The ends were cut back, 0 bases at V and 0 bases at J, with 13 bases in the middle. The CDR3 length is 17 residues. CDR3 in amino acids: CASSLDQRQPSTDTQYF. CDR3 sequence (DNA): TGTGCCAGCAGCTTAGATCAGCGCCAGCCTAGCACAGATACGCAGTATTTT.

V usage is TRBV27 and J usage is TRBJ1-5; the match to TRBD1 covers 7 bases. This CDR3 spans 14 amino acids. Germline CDR1 reads MNHEY; CDR2 reads SMNVEV (reference sequence). Germline trimming cut 1 base from V and 6 bases from J; bases unmatched to any gene: 3. The CDR3 is CASSLFRGSQPQHF. DNA of the CDR3: TGTGCCAGCAGTTTATTCAGGGGGTCTCAGCCCCAGCATTTT.

The V gene is TRBV6-2 or TRBV6-3, the J gene TRBJ2-7; D unresolved. CDR3 length: 13 amino acids. The ends were cut back, 4 bases at V and 7 bases at J, with 14 bases in the middle. Germline V gives CDR1 MNHEY, CDR2 SVGEGT. In DNA, the CDR3 is TGTGCCAGCAGTTTCATAAGACTGGAAGAGCAGTACTTC. It codes for CASSFIRLEEQYF.

The chain couples TRBV28 to TRBJ1-4; D is unresolved. The length of the CDR3 is 14 residues. V was clipped by 6 bases and J by 2 bases, with 10 bases between them. Per the germline V gene, CDR1 is MDHEN and CDR2 is SYDVKM. CDR3 residues: CASSPGGTNEKLFF. The CDR3 DNA reads as TGTGCCAGCAGCCCGGGAGGGACTAATGAAAAACTGTTTTTT.

The chain joins TRBV11-3 to TRBJ2-1, with D possibly being TRBD2 (5 bases). In germline, CDR1 is SGHNT, CDR2 YENEEA. The CDR3 is made up of 16 amino acids. Trimming stripped 5 bases from V and 2 bases from J, with 16 bases between. The CDR3 bases are TGTGCCAGCAGCCCCGAGGGAGAGCAGCCCTACAATGAGCAGTTCTTC. It encodes CASSPEGEQPYNEQFF.

This clone has a single count. The chain couples TRBV2 to TRBJ1-1, with 7 bases lining up with TRBD1. CDR3 length equals 14 residues. Germline V gene data show CDR1 as SNHLY and CDR2 as FYNNEI. Unmatched junction bases numbered 9, after V lost 6 bases and J lost 5 bases. The CDR3 spells CASSQTIQGTEAFF. CDR3 DNA sequence: TGTGCCAGCAGCCAGACCATACAGGGGACTGAAGCTTTCTTT.

V is TRBV15 and J is TRBJ1-5; D is unresolved. CDR1 and CDR2 (germline): LNHNV, YYDKDF (reference sequence). The CDR3 runs to 14 residues. Trimming stripped 8 bases from V and 1 base from J, with 12 bases between. In nucleotides, the CDR3 is TGTGCCACCCAACGGGGAGGGAGCAATCAGCCCCAGCATTTT. This codes for CATQRGGSNQPQHF.

The chain uses TRBV12-3 or TRBV12-4 and TRBJ2-7; D not resolved. The CDR3 is 12 residues long. V lost 6 bases, J lost 0 bases, and 6 bases lay in between. The CDR3 DNA reads TGTGCCAGCAGGGAGAGCTCCTACGAGCAGTACTTC. It is translated as CASRESSYEQYF.

The rearrangement links TRBV7-2 to TRBJ1-3, with unresolved D. V lost 2 bases to trimming and J lost 0 bases, with 11 bases between them. This CDR3 spans 16 amino acids. Per the germline V gene, CDR1 is SGHTA and CDR2 is FQGNSA. The CDR3 protein is CASSLRIGSSGNTIYF. CDR3 nucleotides: TGTGCCAGCAGCTTAAGGATCGGGAGCTCTGGAAACACCATATATTTT.

The chain combines TRBV29-1 with TRBJ2-3, with D maybe TRBD1 (5 bases). Germline lookup yields CDR1 SQVTM and CDR2 ANQGSEA. V was pared by 7 bases and J by 0 bases, with 14 bases between. The CDR3 extends over 14 amino acids. The CDR3 region has the DNA TGCAGCGGGACGGTAGGGGTAAGCACAGATACGCAGTATTTT. Translation: CSGTVGVSTDTQYF.

The chain combines TRBV10-3 with TRBJ2-1, with 12 bases lining up with TRBD2. CDR3 size: 16 residues. V gave up 8 bases and J gave up 5 bases; unmatched junction bases: 10. Germline V gene lookup returns CDR1 ENHRY and CDR2 SYGVKD. CDR3 nucleotides: TGTGCCATCCGTGGGGCTAGCGGGAGGGCGGACAATGAGCAGTTCTTC. It translates to CAIRGASGRADNEQFF.

This clone was found once. The chain recombines TRBV2 with TRBJ2-1; TRBD2 might be the D (5 bases). Germline CDR1 reads SNHLY; CDR2 reads FYNNEI. CDR3 size: 15 residues. Deletions cut 8 bases from V and 8 bases from J, with 22 bases between. CDR3 loop: CASGSLGSSSDEQFF. The CDR3 DNA follows: TGTGCCAGCGGTAGTCTGGGGAGCTCATCGGATGAGCAGTTCTTC.

This chain links TRBV5-1 with TRBJ2-5, with 7 bases matching TRBD2. This CDR3 has 13 residues. Germline trimming cut 4 bases from V and 2 bases from J; bases unmatched to any gene: 2. The germline V gene encodes CDR1 SGHRS and CDR2 YFSETQ. For the CDR3, the DNA is TGCGCCAGCAGCATTAGCGGGCAAGAGACCCAGTACTTC. Amino acid sequence: CASSISGQETQYF. The full variable domain, its missing parts supplied by reference TRBV5-1 and TRBJ2-5, is KAGVTQTPRYLIKTRGQQVTLSCSPISGHRSVSWYQQTPGQGLQFLFEYFSETQRNKGNFPGRFSGRQFSNSRSEMNVSTLELGDSALYLCASSISGQETQYFGPGTRLLVL.

The chain is built from TRBV28 and TRBJ2-5; D possibly corresponds to TRBD2 (7 bases). Trimming pared 6 bases from V and 6 bases from J, leaving 14 bases between. The CDR3 length is 13 residues. The germline gives CDR1 MDHEN, CDR2 SYDVKM. The CDR3 reads CASRIPGGQTQYF. CDR3 DNA sequence: TGTGCCAGCAGAATCCCCGGGGGGCAGACCCAGTACTTC.

The chain links TRBV30 to TRBJ2-2, with a weak D call TRBD2 (5 bases). CDR1 is GTSNPN and CDR2 is SVGIG in the germline V gene (reference sequence). V was pared by 4 bases and J by 7 bases, with 16 bases between. The length of the CDR3 is 14 residues. The CDR3 sequence: CAWMSLGPSGELFF. CDR3 bases: TGTGCCTGGATGTCACTAGGCCCAAGCGGGGAGCTGTTTTTT.

V is TRBV30 and J is TRBJ2-1, with 7 bases that match TRBD1. The CDR3 is 11 amino acids. The V gene end was trimmed by 2 bases and the J gene end by 15 bases; junction bases not matched to a gene: 7. The germline V gene encodes CDR1 GTSNPN and CDR2 SVGIG (reference sequence). CDR3 coding DNA: TGTGCCTGGAGTCGGGACAGCCAAGGGTTCTTC. It encodes CAWSRDSQGFF.

The chain combines TRBV18 with TRBJ1-5, with 8 bases aligning to TRBD1. V lost 3 bases, J lost 3 bases, and 7 bases stayed unmatched. CDR3 length: 16 residues. CDR1 is KGHSH and CDR2 is LQKENI in the germline V gene. In DNA, the CDR3 is TGTGCCAGCTCACCGCCCGACAGGGGCCCCAATCAGCCCCAGCATTTT. This codes for CASSPPDRGPNQPQHF.

The count of this clone is one. V usage is TRBV6-2 or TRBV6-3 and J usage is TRBJ2-7; D is perhaps TRBD1 (6 bases). This CDR3 comprises 18 residues. The ends were cut back, 6 bases at V and 2 bases at J, with 26 bases in the middle. From germline, CDR1 is MNHEY and CDR2 SVGEGT. In DNA, the CDR3 is TGTGCCAGCAGCTCTCCCTCCTCGACAACAGGGAATCCCTACGAGCAGTACTTC. Amino acid sequence: CASSSPSSTTGNPYEQYF.

The genes are TRBV12-1 and TRBJ2-1; the table's D call TRBD1 went unverified against the DNA. TRBV12-1 is marked as a pseudogene. The CDR3 sequence is 17 residues long. The CDR3 spells CASSFKITGHLGDEQFF. The CDR3 nucleotides are TGTGCCAGCAGCTTCAAAATAACGGGACACCTGGGCGATGAGCAGTTCTTC.

The rearrangement uses TRBV9 and TRBJ1-1; D possibly corresponds to TRBD1 (6 bases). Germline CDR1 and CDR2: SGDLS and YYNGEE. V was cut by 4 bases and J by 1 base, with 17 bases left in between. The CDR3 sequence is 16 residues long. CDR3 sequence (DNA): TGTGCCAGCAGCCCGAGGGGGGGAACGAGGAACACTGAAGCTTTCTTT. Encoded protein: CASSPRGGTRNTEAFF.

J is TRBJ1-5 and V is TRBV19; 8 bases are shared with TRBD1. Germline CDR1 is LNHDA and CDR2 is SQIVND (reference sequence). V dropped 4 bases and J dropped 5; count of bases not matched to a gene: 1. This CDR3 is 13 amino acids long. Here the CDR3 reads CASSRQGYQPQHF. In DNA form, the CDR3 reads TGTGCCAGTAGTAGACAGGGGTATCAGCCCCAGCATTTT.

The chain links TRBV10-2 to TRBJ2-3; D possibly corresponds to TRBD2 (5 bases). Trimming left V 6 bases short and J 1 base short, with 11 bases between. Germline V gene lookup returns CDR1 WSHSY and CDR2 SAAADI. The CDR3 length is 14 residues. The CDR3 DNA follows: TGCGCCAGCAGAGGAGGCGCCGGCACAGATACGCAGTATTTT. Amino acid sequence: CASRGGAGTDTQYF.

The chain recombines TRBV7-2 with TRBJ1-1; 7 nucleotides match TRBD1. Trimming removed 5 bases from V and 9 bases from J; junction bases left unmatched: 12. The CDR3 has 14 residues. From germline, CDR1 is SGHTA and CDR2 FQGNSA. The CDR3 sequence: CASSTGVRGSQAFF. For the CDR3, the DNA is TGTGCCAGCAGCACAGGGGTTCGGGGCTCTCAAGCTTTCTTT.